This TCR beta chain stems from a study of shared clonotypes between healthy human individuals. Original processing methods: Sequence data from immunoSEQ were junction-only and lacked quality scores; consequently, filtering differed. Repertoires were generated with immunoSEQ multiplex PCR, while TCRdb's copy carries only in-frame clones and drops some. For V, J and clone size, that table is used; D and trimming come from the DNA. Here the sample spans more than 850,000 clones, 70% to 80% being singletons. Deletions cut 0 bases from V and 0 bases from J, with 9 bases between. CDR1 is SQVTM, CDR2 ANQGSEA, per germline. The CDR3 has 16 residues.

Sequencing was carried out using memory CD4+ T cells from PBMCs. Subset: CD45RA-negative fraction. The TCR comes from a man between 18 and 35 years old in good health. Some clones in this sample may be carry-over from other donors' samples. This chain links TRBV29-1 with TRBJ2-6; unclear D gene. CDR3 bases: TGCAGCGTTGAAGATAACACCGGCTCTGGGGCCAACGTCCTGACTTTC. Translated, it gives CSVEDNTGSGANVLTF.